These 20 T cell receptor beta chains originate from one sample sequenced in a study of cytomegalovirus exposure and HLA in healthy donors. This PCR relied on a set of 60 Vbeta primers and 13 Jbeta primers. The data were produced by immunoSEQ multiplex PCR, yet TCRdb's version contains in-frame clones alone and is incomplete. The sample holds about 90,000 clones; more than 55% are singletons and the top ten take 20% to 25%. The sequencing sample was made of PBMCs. Receptors were obtained from a woman between 45 and 60 years old in good health and CMV-seropositive.

This clone was found a few times. The chain's CDR3 is CASSAGPRLGTDTQYF. The CDR3 nucleotides read TGTGCCAGCAGTGCGGGACCACGACTGGGGACAGATACGCAGTATTTT. The chain links TRBV27 to TRBJ2-3; D possibly corresponds to TRBD2 (6 bases). This CDR3 has 16 residues. Trimming removed 5 bases at V and 3 bases at J, with 18 bases between. CDR1 and CDR2 from the germline V gene are MNHEY and SMNVEV (reference sequence).

Of note for this clone: This is likely a read error, given that the CDR3 carries no conserved phenylalanine or tryptophan at its end. The DNA is omitted, as the CDR3 cannot be located on it reliably, and the CDR3 follows TCRdb's listing. V and J are TRBV15 and TRBJ2-3; the table's TRBD2 call for D was not verified on the DNA. The CDR3 is 14 residues long, counting both termini. Germline CDR1 and CDR2: LNHNV and YYDKDF (reference sequence). The CDR3 sequence is CATSRLRLAGSPNK.

The gene calls are TRBV28 and TRBJ2-7, with a weak D call TRBD1 (6 bases). Germline CDR1 and CDR2: MDHEN and SYDVKM. V lost 3 bases and J lost 2, with 14 bases in between. The CDR3 sequence is 15 residues long. CDR3 coding DNA: TGTGCCAGCAGTTTGGGAGTCGGGACAACCTACGAGCAGTACTTC. It is translated as CASSLGVGTTYEQYF. Supplemented by reference TRBV28 and TRBJ2-7, the full variable domain reads DVKVTQSSRYLVKRTGEKVFLECVQDMDHENMFWYRQDPGLGLRLIYFSYDVKMKEKGDIPEGYSVSREKKERFSLILESASTNQTSMYLCASSLGVGTTYEQYFGPGTRLTVT.

The chain has TRBV12-5 and TRBJ2-7, with D perhaps matching TRBD1 (5 bases). With 10 bases removed from V and 1 base from J, the gap between germline ends came to 17 bases. The CDR3 is made up of 14 amino acids. In germline, CDR1 is LGHNT, CDR2 FRNRAP. The CDR3 loop is CANQTGHRSYEQYF. The CDR3 DNA reads as TGTGCTAACCAAACTGGACACCGTTCCTACGAGCAGTACTTC.

J is TRBJ2-1 and V is TRBV10-1, with 11 bases aligning to TRBD2. This CDR3 has 15 amino acids. Trimming removed 2 bases from V and 5 bases from J; junction bases left unmatched: 2. Germline loops: CDR1 WNHNN, CDR2 SYGVQD (reference sequence). The chain's CDR3 is CASSETSGGNNEQFF. CDR3 nucleotide sequence: TGCGCCAGCAGTGAGACTAGCGGGGGAAACAATGAGCAGTTCTTC.

V usage is TRBV30 and J usage is TRBJ1-6; D uncertain. The CDR3 runs to 13 residues. CDR1 is GTSNPN, CDR2 SVGIG, per germline (reference sequence). The germline V and J ends were trimmed by 5 bases and 5 bases, with 10 bases remaining between them. The CDR3 spells CAWGVSHNSPLHF. The CDR3 DNA is TGTGCCTGGGGAGTTTCTCATAATTCACCCCTCCACTTT. Combining the CDR3 with reference TRBV30 and TRBJ1-6 gives the whole variable domain SQTIHQWPATLVQPVGSPLSLECTVEGTSNPNLYWYRQAAGRGLQLLFYSVGIGQISSEVPQNLSASRPQDRQFILSSKKLLLSDSGFYLCAWGVSHNSPLHFGNGTRLTVT.

The J gene is TRBJ1-1, the V gene TRBV7-2; possible D gene TRBD1, 5 bases. Germline V gene data show CDR1 as SGHTA and CDR2 as FQGNSA. The CDR3 has 15 residues. The germline V and J ends were trimmed by 5 bases and 5 bases, with 18 bases remaining between them. In DNA form, the CDR3 reads TGTGCCAGCAGCCCGCGACACTCCGGGGGGACTGAAGCTTTCTTT. It yields the protein CASSPRHSGGTEAFF.

The chain is built from TRBV5-1 and TRBJ2-3; 7 bases fit TRBD1. The V gene's germline CDR1 is SGHRS and CDR2 YFSETQ. The V and J ends lost 5 bases and 0 bases, in that order; junction bases with no gene match: 6. CDR3 length equals 15 residues. The CDR3 DNA sequence: TGCGCCAGCAGTACAGGGGTTCTAAGCACAGATACGCAGTATTTT. It encodes CASSTGVLSTDTQYF. Full variable domain (outside the CDR3, taken from reference TRBV5-1 and TRBJ2-3): KAGVTQTPRYLIKTRGQQVTLSCSPISGHRSVSWYQQTPGQGLQFLFEYFSETQRNKGNFPGRFSGRQFSNSRSEMNVSTLELGDSALYLCASSTGVLSTDTQYFGPGTRLTVL.

The chain is built from TRBV6-5 and TRBJ1-2; D may be TRBD1 (6 bases). The CDR3 is 15 residues long. CDR1 is MNHEY, CDR2 SVGAGI, per germline. The germline V and J ends were trimmed by 0 bases and 2 bases, with 10 bases remaining between them. As DNA, the CDR3 is TGTGCCAGCAGTTACTCTCCGGGACACAACTATGGCTACACCTTC. It specifies CASSYSPGHNYGYTF.

This clone occurred a few times. The chain couples TRBV7-2 to TRBJ2-3, with TRBD2 as a possible D gene (6 bases). The CDR3 has 12 amino acids. The V gene lost 5 bases and the J gene lost 8 bases, with 11 bases spanning the gap. Germline CDR1 SGHTA, CDR2 FQGNSA. The CDR3 is CASSPWRGTQYF. CDR3 in DNA: TGTGCCAGCAGCCCTTGGAGGGGTACGCAGTATTTT.

V gene TRBV9 combines with J gene TRBJ1-2, with TRBD1 identical over 9 bases. Looked up from germline, CDR1 is SGDLS and CDR2 is YYNGEE. The CDR3 extends over 15 amino acids. The junction had 8 bases not matched to a gene; V was cut back by 2 bases and J by 6 bases. CDR3 DNA sequence: TGTGCCAGCAGCGTTAGACAGGGGGAGGTAAATGGCTACACCTTC. This sequence encodes CASSVRQGEVNGYTF.

The gene calls are TRBV5-5 and TRBJ2-5, with D hard to call. The V gene lost 5 bases and the J gene lost 5 bases, with 7 bases spanning the gap. The CDR3 has 11 residues. Germline V lookup: CDR1 SGHKS, CDR2 YYEKEE (reference sequence). The CDR3 reads CASSLLETQYF. CDR3 sequence (DNA): TGTGCCAGCAGTCTTCTCGAGACCCAGTACTTC. Full variable domain (missing parts from reference TRBV5-5 and TRBJ2-5): DAGVTQSPTHLIKTRGQQVTLRCSPISGHKSVSWYQQVLGQGPQFIFQYYEKEERGRGNFPDRFSARQFPNYSSELNVNALLLGDSALYLCASSLLETQYFGPGTRLLVL.

The V and J genes are TRBV5-1 and TRBJ2-7; 9 bases agree with TRBD1. The junction had 5 bases not matched to a gene; V was cut back by 0 bases and J by 4 bases. From germline, CDR1 is SGHRS and CDR2 YFSETQ. The CDR3 consists of 15 residues. The CDR3, as DNA: TGCGCCAGCAGCTTGGTACAGGGGGCTATATACGAGCAGTACTTC. It codes for CASSLVQGAIYEQYF.

V is TRBV5-1 and J is TRBJ1-2; TRBD1 is a possible D gene (5 bases). CDR1 and CDR2 (germline): SGHRS, YFSETQ. Trimming took 6 bases from V and 2 from J, leaving 8 bases between them. The CDR3 totals 12 residues. The chain's CDR3 is CASKEGNYGYTF. DNA for the CDR3: TGCGCCAGCAAGGAGGGGAACTATGGCTACACCTTC.

This chain connects TRBV5-6 to TRBJ1-1; no reliable D call. Germline CDR1 SGHDT, CDR2 YYEEEE. Trimming stripped 2 bases from V and 0 bases from J, with 14 bases between. CDR3 length equals 16 residues. CDR3 DNA: TGTGCCAGCAGCTTTTCCCCAGGCAGTTTGAACACTGAAGCTTTCTTT. This sequence encodes CASSFSPGSLNTEAFF.

This clone appeared a few times. V and J are TRBV7-6 and TRBJ2-7, with 7 bases that match TRBD1. This CDR3 contains 15 residues. Trimming at V came to 1 base and at J to 3 bases, leaving 6 bases not matched to a gene. CDR1 is SGHVS, CDR2 FNYEAQ, per germline. The CDR3 DNA reads TGTGCCAGCAGCTTAGGACAGGGAATGGTCTACGAGCAGTACTTC. It translates to CASSLGQGMVYEQYF.

The chain carries TRBV13 and TRBJ1-1; D might be TRBD1 (5 bases). Deletions cut 4 bases from V and 6 bases from J, with 12 bases between. The CDR3 is 13 amino acids. Germline loops: CDR1 PRHDT, CDR2 FYEKMQ (reference sequence). DNA for the CDR3: TGTGCCAGCAGCTCAAGACAGTTACCTGAAGCTTTCTTT. This encodes CASSSRQLPEAFF.

The chain is built from TRBV7-8 and TRBJ1-5; D is ambiguous. Trimming took 1 base from V and 0 from J, leaving 7 bases between them. The germline V gene encodes CDR1 SGHVS and CDR2 FQNEAQ. This CDR3 is 15 amino acids long. CDR3 loop: CASSLEPYSNQPQHF. CDR3 sequence (DNA): TGTGCCAGCAGCTTAGAACCCTATAGCAATCAGCCCCAGCATTTT.

J is TRBJ2-3 and V is TRBV6-1; the D gene is possibly TRBD2 (5 bases). CDR3 length equals 14 residues. From germline, CDR1 is MNHNS and CDR2 SASEGT. Trimming removed 4 bases at V and 6 bases at J, with 14 bases between. The CDR3 here is CASSGLRGLDTQYF. The CDR3 DNA sequence: TGTGCCAGCAGTGGTTTAAGAGGGCTCGATACGCAGTATTTT.

This clone has more than one count but fewer than ten. The rearrangement joins TRBV28 to TRBJ1-1; 10 bases align to TRBD1. Germline-derived CDR1 and CDR2 are MDHEN and SYDVKM. J was trimmed by 7 bases and V by 6 bases; bases with no gene match: 8. This CDR3 has 14 residues. CDR3 in DNA: TGTGCCAGCAGCTGGACAGGGGGTAGGTATGAAGCTTTCTTT. It is translated as CASSWTGGRYEAFF.